The source of this T cell receptor (beta chain) is a study of T cell changes during pregnancy in multiple sclerosis. The data were produced by immunoSEQ multiplex PCR, yet TCRdb's version contains in-frame clones alone and is incomplete. The data contain about 39,000 clones, 75% to 95% of them singletons. The CDR3 extends over 15 amino acids. In germline, CDR1 is SGHAT, CDR2 FQNNGV. V was clipped by 3 bases and J by 5 bases; unmatched bases: 4. This clonotype was obtained from a female donor in good health, enrolled as a control in a pregnancy study. V is TRBV11-2 and J is TRBJ2-2, with TRBD1 identical over 9 bases. Sample: CD4+ T cells from peripheral blood mononuclear cells, taken in the third trimester of pregnancy. The chain's CDR3 is CASSFLQGATGELFF. The DNA for the CDR3 is TGTGCCAGCAGCTTCCTACAGGGGGCGACCGGGGAGCTGTTTTTT.